This T cell receptor (beta chain) was sequenced in a study of cytomegalovirus exposure and HLA in healthy donors. Whole-study results and caveats: An analysis was carried out later, and it reportedly showed fewer N-insertions in an Asian-associated ancestry cluster than the approximately 700-donor mean.

It was with 60 Vbeta and 13 Jbeta primers that the PCR ran. Measured with immunoSEQ multiplex PCR; TCRdb has only the in-frame clones, and not every one. The table lists around 180,000 clones, over 70% of them singletons, with about 1.5% in the top ten. There are 15 residues in the CDR3. Germline V gives CDR1 MNHNS, CDR2 SASEGT. Germline trimming cut 4 bases from V and 3 bases from J; bases unmatched to any gene: 5. With regard to this clone: Antigen specificity is unknown.

J is TRBJ1-3 and V is TRBV6-1; 8 positions agree with TRBD1. This receptor was identified in a woman aged 25 to 45 in good health and CMV-seropositive. Sequenced input: PBMCs. CDR3 residues: CASSVGTGYGNTIYF. CDR3 coding DNA: TGTGCCAGCAGTGTTGGGACAGGTTATGGAAACACCATATATTTT.